This T cell receptor (beta chain) was profiled in a study of T cells in Graves' hyperthyroidism and ophthalmopathy. Findings of the study overall: Ophthalmopathy, which appeared later, was predicted by the model a median approximately 6 months before onset. The blood repertoire included most of the expanded thyroid clonotypes above 0.001.

V lost 5 bases and J 4 bases, leaving 12 bases between the germline ends. The CDR3 is 13 amino acids. Researchers amplified the TCR beta CDR3 regions from RNA transcripts. Primed by the HTBI set, a first-round RT-PCR was run on the TCR CDR3. From the multiplex PCR reads, TCRdb called clonotypes with MiXCR, one entry per CDR3 protein. The sample lists around 420,000 distinct CDR3 sequences, around 14% seen once, with roughly 15% in the top ten. This clonotype was counted at least ten times. Its antigen remains unidentified. Orbital computed tomography and thyroid ultrasound, together with serum TRAb and thyroxine and clinical symptoms, were used for diagnoses. The PBMCs studied were ones that came from 10 ml fresh peripheral blood.

The rearrangement links TRBV12-3 or TRBV12-4 to TRBJ2-7; the D gene is possibly TRBD1 (5 bases). Input material: blood. This clonotype was sampled from a woman aged 18-29 years with Graves' hyperthyroidism. CDR3 amino acids: CASSRGIVYEQYF. CDR3 DNA: TGTGCCAGCAGTAGGGGAATCGTATACGAGCAGTACTTC.